The 20 T cell receptor beta chains below were found in one sample sequenced in a study of cytomegalovirus exposure and HLA in healthy donors. A multiplex PCR was run with 60 Vbeta primers and 13 Jbeta primers. TCRdb keeps only in-frame clones here, not all; method: immunoSEQ multiplex PCR. This table has 160,000 or so clones, just over 70% appearing once. Sequenced input: PBMCs. Receptors originate from a man younger than 30 in good health and CMV-seropositive.

The chain couples TRBV9 to TRBJ1-1, with unresolved D. This CDR3 has 13 amino acids. V gave up 5 bases and J gave up 0 bases, with 8 bases separating them. Germline lookup yields CDR1 SGDLS and CDR2 YYNGEE. The CDR3 DNA reads TGTGCCAGCAGGAGCCTTATGAACACTGAAGCTTTCTTT. Translating gives CASRSLMNTEAFF.

The chain couples TRBV4-1 to TRBJ2-5; D might be TRBD2 (6 bases). V was clipped by 3 bases and J by 3 bases, with 11 bases between them. The CDR3 runs to 14 residues. Germline CDR1 MGHRA, CDR2 YSYEKL. The DNA for the CDR3 is TGCGCCAGCAGCCAGTACGGAGGGAAAGAGACCCAGTACTTC. Amino acid sequence: CASSQYGGKETQYF.

CDR3 region: CASSPRTGDSGANVLTF. In nucleotides, the CDR3 is TGTGCCAGCTCACCACGGACAGGGGACTCTGGGGCCAACGTCCTGACTTTC. This chain connects TRBV18 to TRBJ2-6; the match to TRBD1 covers 9 bases. The CDR3 spans 17 residues. Germline lookup yields CDR1 KGHSH and CDR2 LQKENI. V was clipped by 1 base and J by 0 bases; unmatched bases: 1.

V and J are TRBV19 and TRBJ2-5; 13 nucleotides match TRBD2. The CDR3 extends over 15 amino acids. Trimming removed 6 bases from V and 5 bases from J; junction bases left unmatched: 6. Germline V CDR1 and CDR2: LNHDA, SQIVND (reference sequence). The DNA of the CDR3 is TGTGCCAGTAGACGGACTAGCGGGAGTTCGGAGACCCAGTACTTC. Translating it yields CASRRTSGSSETQYF.

The V gene is TRBV2, the J gene TRBJ2-2, with TRBD2 matching over 12 bases. The CDR3 runs 15 residues. CDR1 is SNHLY, CDR2 FYNNEI, per germline. The V segment lost 3 bases and the J segment 7 bases; nucleotides outside the gene matches: 3. CDR3 in amino acids: CASSDASGRGGELFF. CDR3 coding DNA: TGTGCCAGCAGTGACGCTAGCGGGAGGGGCGGGGAGCTGTTTTTT.

The rearrangement links TRBV11-3 to TRBJ2-1, with 7 bases matching TRBD2. Losses at the gene ends were 3 bases for V and 3 bases for J; bases not matched to a gene: 11. The CDR3 extends over 17 amino acids. The V gene's germline CDR1 is SGHNT and CDR2 YENEEA. CDR3 nucleotides: TGTGCCAGCAGCTTCTCCCCAGCGGGACTTGACTACAATGAGCAGTTCTTC. Protein: CASSFSPAGLDYNEQFF.

V and J are TRBV19 and TRBJ2-1; 10 bases line up with TRBD2. CDR3 length: 14 amino acids. Trimming removed 6 bases from V and 8 bases from J; junction bases left unmatched: 7. Germline lookup yields CDR1 LNHDA and CDR2 SQIVND (reference sequence). The CDR3 is CASSPGTSAYEQFF. The CDR3, as DNA: TGTGCCAGTAGCCCCGGGACTAGCGCCTATGAGCAGTTCTTC.

The chain employs TRBV5-4 and TRBJ1-2; D might be TRBD1 (5 bases). Germline V CDR1 and CDR2: SGHNT, YYREEE (reference sequence). The CDR3 is made up of 17 amino acids. Trimming removed 4 bases at V and 2 bases at J, with 21 bases between. For the CDR3, the DNA is TGTGCCAGCAGCAAAACCACGCGGCAGGGTGCGAACTATGGCTACACCTTC. Protein: CASSKTTRQGANYGYTF.

V gene TRBV30 combines with J gene TRBJ2-7, with D possibly being TRBD2 (5 bases). Trimming left V 1 base short and J 0 bases short, with 16 bases between. CDR3 length: 16 amino acids. CDR1 and CDR2 from the germline V gene are GTSNPN and SVGIG (reference sequence). The CDR3 sequence is CAWSGGRRASSYEQYV. In DNA form, the CDR3 reads TGTGCCTGGAGTGGTGGACGGCGGGCCAGCTCCTACGAGCAGTACGTC.

The chain employs TRBV11-2 and TRBJ1-1; TRBD1 agrees at 7 bases. Germline assignment: CDR1 SGHAT and CDR2 FQNNGV. Trimming at V came to 6 bases and at J to 5 bases, leaving 12 bases not matched to a gene. This CDR3 is built from 15 residues. CDR3 in amino acids: CASRVSIDRVTEAFF. The DNA for the CDR3 is TGTGCCAGCAGAGTCTCGATTGACAGGGTAACTGAAGCTTTCTTT.

This clone was recorded a few times. The chain combines TRBV28 with TRBJ2-5; 11 bases match TRBD1. Germline V gives CDR1 MDHEN, CDR2 SYDVKM. J gave up 5 bases and V 4 bases, and 6 bases lay outside the gene matches. There are 15 residues in the CDR3. The CDR3 region is CASSSRTGGLETQYF. The DNA for the CDR3 is TGTGCCAGCAGTTCCCGGACAGGGGGCCTCGAGACCCAGTACTTC.

This chain uses TRBV30 with TRBJ1-2, with D unresolved. This CDR3 region has 12 residues. CDR1 is GTSNPN, CDR2 SVGIG, per germline (reference sequence). V was trimmed by 2 bases and J by 0 bases, leaving 4 bases between them. The CDR3 DNA follows: TGTGCCTGGAGTCAGTCTAACTATGGCTACACCTTC. This encodes CAWSQSNYGYTF.

The chain is built from TRBV18 and TRBJ1-3, with 7 bases identical to TRBD1. This CDR3 spans 16 amino acids. With 1 base clipped from V and 2 bases from J, the junction kept 5 bases outside the gene matches. Germline V gene sequence: CDR1 KGHSH, CDR2 LQKENI. CDR3 bases: TGTGCCAGCTCACCACAGGGGGCTTTGGCTGGAAACACCATATATTTT. Its protein product is CASSPQGALAGNTIYF.

The J gene is TRBJ2-1, the V gene TRBV7-2; possibly TRBD1 for D (6 bases). Trimming cost V 5 bases and J 12 bases, with 14 bases left between them. The CDR3 spans 12 residues. Per germline, CDR1 SGHTA and CDR2 FQGNSA. DNA of the CDR3: TGTGCCAGCAGCCGGGACCAACAGGGGCAGTTCTTC. As protein: CASSRDQQGQFF.

This chain uses TRBV19 with TRBJ1-4, with TRBD1 matching over 9 bases. Germline-derived CDR1 and CDR2 are LNHDA and SQIVND (reference sequence). After removal of 6 bases from V and 6 bases from J, the junction contained 5 bases not matched to a gene. This CDR3 has 14 residues. CDR3 sequence (DNA): TGTGCCAGTAGATCCGGGACAGGGTATGAAAAACTGTTTTTT. It yields the protein CASRSGTGYEKLFF.

This clone was detected only a few times. This chain joins TRBV21-1 and TRBJ2-1; the table's D call, TRBD2, has no DNA check behind it. TRBV21-1 counts as a pseudogene. This CDR3 is 15 amino acids long. The CDR3 sequence is CASSLLREKGNEQFF. In DNA, the CDR3 is TGTGCCAGCAGTCTTCTGAGGGAGAAGGGCAATGAGCAGTTCTTC.

The V and J genes are TRBV13 and TRBJ1-1, with TRBD1 matching over 8 bases. The CDR3 has 15 residues. The germline V gene encodes CDR1 PRHDT and CDR2 FYEKMQ (reference sequence). The V gene end was trimmed by 0 bases and the J gene end by 10 bases; junction bases not matched to a gene: 10. Written as DNA, the CDR3 is TGTGCCAGCAGCTTAGGGTTACAGGGGGGCGCGGGAGCTTTCTTT. Protein sequence: CASSLGLQGGAGAFF. Full variable domain (rest looked up from reference TRBV13 and TRBJ1-1): AAGVIQSPRHLIKEKRETATLKCYPIPRHDTVYWYQQGPGQDPQFLISFYEKMQSDKGSIPDRFSAQQFSDYHSELNMSSLELGDSALYFCASSLGLQGGAGAFFGQGTRLTVV.

CDR3 in amino acids: CASSIYYEQYV. For the CDR3, the DNA is TGTGCCAGCAGTATCTACTACGAGCAGTACGTC. The rearrangement links TRBV2 to TRBJ2-7, with D uncertain. Looked up from germline, CDR1 is SNHLY and CDR2 is FYNNEI. Trimming shortened V by 5 bases and J by 3 bases, and 5 bases separated the two germline ends. The CDR3 sequence is 11 residues long.

This clone was observed a single time. The V gene is TRBV29-1, the J gene TRBJ1-2; D ambiguous. The CDR3 length is 12 residues. The V gene lost 4 bases and the J gene lost 1 base, with 7 bases spanning the gap. CDR1 is SQVTM and CDR2 is ANQGSEA in the germline V gene. CDR3 in DNA: TGCAGCGTTGGGCAGGATAACTATGGCTACACCTTC. It is translated as CSVGQDNYGYTF.

In this sample, this clone turned up a few times. The V and J genes are TRBV19 and TRBJ2-5; possible D gene TRBD1, 6 bases. CDR1 is LNHDA, CDR2 SQIVND, per germline (reference sequence). The CDR3 totals 14 residues. V lost 3 bases to trimming and J lost 5 bases, with 13 bases between them. CDR3 coding DNA: TGTGCCAGTAGTATTGAGGGGGATTTGGAGACCCAGTACTTC. Amino acid sequence: CASSIEGDLETQYF. The full variable domain, rest sourced from reference TRBV19 and TRBJ2-5, is DGGITQSPKYLFRKEGQNVTLSCEQNLNHDAMYWYRQDPGQGLRLIYYSQIVNDFQKGDIAEGYSVSREKKESFPLTVTSAQKNPTAFYLCASSIEGDLETQYFGPGTRLLVL.